Listed here are 27 T cell receptor beta chains from one sample, sequenced in a study of blood T cell repertoires in COVID-19. The data were produced by immunoSEQ multiplex PCR, yet TCRdb's version contains in-frame clones alone and is incomplete. In the table there are a few hundred thousand clones, roughly 84% of which are singletons. Sequenced material: peripheral blood. The receptors derive from a woman aged 45-60 years with acute or convalescent COVID-19.

Here the CDR3 reads CASSEVTNSPLHF. Written as DNA, the CDR3 is TGTGCCAGCAGCGAGGTTACCAATTCACCCCTCCACTTT. The J gene is TRBJ1-6, the V gene TRBV3-1 (or the pseudogene TRBV3-2); D is unclear. Trimming took 5 bases from V and 7 from J, leaving 9 bases between them. The CDR3 sequence is 13 residues long. Germline assignment: CDR1 LGHDT and CDR2 YNNKEL (reference sequence).

CDR3 nucleotide sequence: TGTGCCAGCAGCCAATTTCGGTTTAGCAATCAGCCCCAGCATTTT. As protein: CASSQFRFSNQPQHF. This chain uses TRBV4-2 with TRBJ1-5; D is undetermined. The CDR3 consists of 15 residues. Trimming removed 2 bases from V and 0 bases from J, with 8 bases in between. Per germline, CDR1 LGHNA and CDR2 YNFKEQ.

The chain uses TRBV7-9 and TRBJ2-7; 12 positions match TRBD1. Germline CDR1 reads SEHNR; CDR2 reads FQNEAQ (reference sequence). The V segment lost 4 bases and the J segment 4 bases; nucleotides outside the gene matches: 2. The CDR3 is made up of 14 amino acids. In DNA form, the CDR3 reads TGTGCCAGCAGCTCGGGACAGGGGGCGTACGAGCAGTACTTC. It specifies CASSSGQGAYEQYF.

The chain has TRBV4-2 and TRBJ2-1, with 7 nucleotides matching TRBD2. Germline-derived CDR1 and CDR2 are LGHNA and YNFKEQ. Trimming took 2 bases from V and 8 from J; bases not matched to a gene: 3. The CDR3 has 13 residues. Here the CDR3 reads CASSQIRGDEQFF. The CDR3 DNA reads TGTGCCAGCAGCCAAATCCGGGGGGATGAGCAGTTCTTC.

This chain links TRBV19 with TRBJ1-1; 7 bases agree with TRBD1. The CDR3 loop spans 18 amino acids. Germline-derived CDR1 and CDR2 are LNHDA and SQIVND (reference sequence). V was pared by 3 bases and J by 3 bases, with 16 bases of the junction left unmatched. The CDR3, as DNA: TGTGCCAGTAGTATTGGATGGAGGGGGCGTCGCGGCGACACTGAAGCTTTCTTT. As protein: CASSIGWRGRRGDTEAFF.

This clone was seen once. The chain couples TRBV5-1 to TRBJ2-5, with D uncertain. Germline CDR1 and CDR2: SGHRS and YFSETQ. Between the trimmed V and J ends, which lost 3 bases and 2 bases, there was a span of 17 bases. The CDR3 totals 16 residues. CDR3 protein: CASSSPDKTLQETQYF. The CDR3 DNA is TGCGCCAGCAGCTCCCCCGACAAAACCTTACAAGAGACCCAGTACTTC.

The rearrangement joins TRBV4-3 to TRBJ2-1; 11 bases agree with TRBD2. V trimming: 0 bases; J trimming: 0 bases; junction bases outside the gene matches: 4. This CDR3 region has 18 residues. Per germline, CDR1 LGHNA and CDR2 YSLEER. The CDR3 sequence: CASSQERTSGSSYNEQFF. The CDR3 DNA sequence: TGCGCCAGCAGCCAAGAGAGAACTAGCGGGAGCTCCTACAATGAGCAGTTCTTC.

This clone was counted a few times. Within the sample, other DNA sequences also encode this same CDR3. The chain links TRBV5-1 to TRBJ1-3; the D is unclear. This CDR3 comprises 15 residues. CDR1 is SGHRS and CDR2 is YFSETQ in the germline V gene. Deletions cut 0 bases from V and 0 bases from J, with 7 bases between. The CDR3 DNA is TGCGCCAGCAGCTTGGACGGGAGCTCTGGAAACACCATATATTTT. The encoded protein is CASSLDGSSGNTIYF.

This chain connects TRBV6-2 or TRBV6-3 to TRBJ1-5; no reliable D call. CDR3 length: 17 residues. The germline CDR1 and CDR2 sequences are MNHEY and SVGEGT. The V gene lost 0 bases and the J gene lost 1 base, with 13 bases spanning the gap. This CDR3 reads CASSYSEGIMSNQPQHF. The CDR3 nucleotides are TGTGCCAGCAGTTACTCGGAGGGAATAATGAGCAATCAGCCCCAGCATTTT.

The J gene is TRBJ2-3, the V gene TRBV5-8; possible D gene TRBD2, 6 bases. The germline V and J ends were trimmed by 0 bases and 3 bases, with 14 bases remaining between them. The CDR3 extends over 16 amino acids. Per the germline V gene, CDR1 is SGHTS and CDR2 is YDEGEE. The CDR3 protein is CASSLDPGLRTDTQYF. For the CDR3, the DNA is TGTGCCAGCAGCTTGGATCCGGGACTCCGAACAGATACGCAGTATTTT.

The rearrangement uses TRBV4-1 and TRBJ1-2; D is possibly TRBD1 (5 bases). From germline, CDR1 is MGHRA and CDR2 YSYEKL. The CDR3 runs to 13 residues. Trimming pared 0 bases from V and 6 bases from J, leaving 8 bases between. CDR3 sequence (DNA): TGCGCCAGCAGCCAAGAACCAGGGAATGGCTACACCTTC. Protein sequence: CASSQEPGNGYTF.

The chain combines TRBV6-1 with TRBJ2-1, with D uncertain. Trimming cost V 2 bases and J 3 bases, with 8 bases left between them. Germline-derived CDR1 and CDR2 are MNHNS and SASEGT. The CDR3 is 14 residues long. CDR3 nucleotide sequence: TGTGCCAGCAGTGAAATTAGTGACTACAATGAGCAGTTCTTC. This encodes CASSEISDYNEQFF.

This clone was seen just once. V gene TRBV21-1 combines with J gene TRBJ2-5; the table's D call, TRBD1, was not checked against the DNA. TRBV21-1 is shown as a pseudogene. This CDR3 is 12 amino acids long. In DNA form, the CDR3 reads TGTGCCAGCAGCAAGGGGCACGAGACCCAGTACTTC. Residues: CASSKGHETQYF.

V gene TRBV4-1 combines with J gene TRBJ2-3; D may be TRBD1 (5 bases). The CDR3 totals 17 residues. Looked up from germline, CDR1 is MGHRA and CDR2 is YSYEKL. V lost 3 bases and J 2 bases, leaving 18 bases between the germline ends. As DNA, the CDR3 is TGCGCCAGCAGCCAGCTCCCGCCAGGGCGGCTCACAGATACGCAGTATTTT. Amino acid sequence: CASSQLPPGRLTDTQYF.

This sequence joins TRBV27 and TRBJ1-5; 11 nucleotides align to TRBD1. CDR3 length equals 16 residues. Germline CDR1 MNHEY, CDR2 SMNVEV (reference sequence). J lost 7 bases, V lost 6 bases, and 11 bases had no gene match. CDR3 sequence: CASRHKGTGGGQPQHF. The DNA of the CDR3 is TGTGCCAGCAGGCACAAAGGGACAGGGGGTGGACAGCCCCAGCATTTT.

The rearrangement links TRBV29-1 to TRBJ1-4, with 8 bases matching TRBD1. V dropped 6 bases and J dropped 3; count of bases not matched to a gene: 3. The CDR3 consists of 13 residues. Germline loops: CDR1 SQVTM, CDR2 ANQGSEA. The CDR3 loop reads CSVADRANEKLFF. The CDR3 region has the DNA TGCAGCGTAGCGGACAGGGCTAATGAAAAACTGTTTTTT.

CDR3: CASSPSPGQPQHF. CDR3 bases: TGTGCCAGCTCACCGAGCCCGGGTCAGCCCCAGCATTTT. The gene calls are TRBV18 and TRBJ1-5; D is uncertain. Per germline, CDR1 KGHSH and CDR2 LQKENI. This CDR3 has 13 amino acids. Trimming shortened V by 3 bases and J by 6 bases, and 9 bases separated the two germline ends.

The chain combines TRBV19 with TRBJ2-1; D gene ambiguous. Germline CDR1 is LNHDA and CDR2 is SQIVND (reference sequence). This CDR3 has 9 residues. Between the trimmed V and J ends, which lost 6 bases and 9 bases, there was a span of 3 bases. CDR3 sequence (DNA): TGTGCCAGTAGCGGTGAGCAGTTCTTC. This sequence encodes CASSGEQFF.

The chain uses TRBV6-5 and TRBJ2-3; 7 nucleotides match TRBD1. V trimming: 9 bases; J trimming: 2 bases; junction bases outside the gene matches: 11. The CDR3 totals 15 residues. CDR1 is MNHEY, CDR2 SVGAGI, per germline. The CDR3 DNA reads as TGTGCCAGTCCCGGTGTAGGGACAGCCACAGATACGCAGTATTTT. As protein: CASPGVGTATDTQYF.

Worth noting for this clone: Additional DNA sequences in this sample encode the identical CDR3. The chain is built from TRBV7-9 and TRBJ1-5; 9 nucleotides align to TRBD1. Per the germline V gene, CDR1 is SEHNR and CDR2 is FQNEAQ (reference sequence). The V gene end was trimmed by 3 bases and the J gene end by 0 bases; junction bases not matched to a gene: 0. The CDR3 covers 15 residues. Here the CDR3 reads CASSLGQGSNQPQHF. CDR3 coding DNA: TGTGCCAGCAGCTTGGGACAGGGTAGCAATCAGCCCCAGCATTTT.

The chain has TRBV4-3 and TRBJ1-2, with 8 bases that match TRBD1. Per the germline V gene, CDR1 is LGHNA and CDR2 is YSLEER. The length of the CDR3 is 14 residues. After removal of 2 bases from V and 6 bases from J, the junction contained 5 bases not matched to a gene. CDR3: CASSQTDRGDGYTF. The CDR3 nucleotides are TGCGCCAGCAGCCAAACCGACAGGGGAGATGGCTACACCTTC.

This clone was observed a single time. The CDR3 nucleotides are TGTGCCAGCAGCTTGGGACAGGGGTCACAGACCCAGTACTTC. Protein: CASSLGQGSQTQYF. The chain combines TRBV7-9 with TRBJ2-5; 10 bases agree with TRBD1. The CDR3 loop spans 14 amino acids. In germline, CDR1 is SEHNR, CDR2 FQNEAQ (reference sequence). V gave up 3 bases and J gave up 6 bases; unmatched junction bases: 4.

The chain links TRBV21-1 to TRBJ1-5; the table's D gene call, TRBD1, was not cross checked with the DNA. TRBV21-1 has pseudogene status. CDR3 size: 14 residues. This CDR3 is CASSKKGAAQPQHF. Here the CDR3 DNA reads TGTGCCAGCAGCAAAAAGGGGGCAGCTCAGCCCCAGCATTTT.

The chain joins TRBV5-1 to TRBJ1-5; weak D call: TRBD1 (6 bases). Germline CDR1 is SGHRS and CDR2 is YFSETQ. This CDR3 is built from 16 residues. V lost 2 bases, J lost 3 bases, and 15 bases lay in between. The CDR3, as DNA: TGCGCCAGCAGCTTTGGCGGGGGGGGCGACAATCAGCCCCAGCATTTT. Translating it yields CASSFGGGGDNQPQHF.

The chain has TRBV20-1 and TRBJ1-6, with D uncertain. This CDR3 spans 13 amino acids. Germline CDR1 is DFQATT and CDR2 is SNEGSKA (reference sequence). V lost 3 bases, J lost 6 bases, and 9 bases lay in between. The CDR3 reads CSASSPFNSPLHF. The CDR3 bases are TGCAGTGCTAGTTCCCCGTTTAATTCACCCCTCCACTTT.

The rearrangement links TRBV9 to TRBJ2-3, with 12 nucleotides matching TRBD2. This CDR3 region has 16 residues. Unmatched junction bases numbered 6, after V lost 4 bases and J lost 3 bases. The germline V gene encodes CDR1 SGDLS and CDR2 YYNGEE. The CDR3 protein is CASSPRTSGATDTQYF. In DNA form, the CDR3 reads TGTGCCAGCAGCCCTAGGACTAGCGGGGCTACAGATACGCAGTATTTT. Together with reference TRBV9 and TRBJ2-3, the CDR3 gives the full variable domain: DSGVTQTPKHLITATGQRVTLRCSPRSGDLSVYWYQQSLDQGLQFLIQYYNGEERAKGNILERFSAQQFPDLHSELNLSSLELGDSALYFCASSPRTSGATDTQYFGPGTRLTVL.

V usage is TRBV4-3 and J usage is TRBJ1-4, with 9 positions matching TRBD1. This CDR3 is 16 amino acids long. Unmatched junction bases numbered 4, after V lost 1 base and J lost 4 bases. CDR1 and CDR2 from the germline V gene are LGHNA and YSLEER. The CDR3 DNA sequence: TGCGCCAGCAGCCAAGGGGGACAGGGCCGTAATGAAAAACTGTTTTTT. Translating it yields CASSQGGQGRNEKLFF.